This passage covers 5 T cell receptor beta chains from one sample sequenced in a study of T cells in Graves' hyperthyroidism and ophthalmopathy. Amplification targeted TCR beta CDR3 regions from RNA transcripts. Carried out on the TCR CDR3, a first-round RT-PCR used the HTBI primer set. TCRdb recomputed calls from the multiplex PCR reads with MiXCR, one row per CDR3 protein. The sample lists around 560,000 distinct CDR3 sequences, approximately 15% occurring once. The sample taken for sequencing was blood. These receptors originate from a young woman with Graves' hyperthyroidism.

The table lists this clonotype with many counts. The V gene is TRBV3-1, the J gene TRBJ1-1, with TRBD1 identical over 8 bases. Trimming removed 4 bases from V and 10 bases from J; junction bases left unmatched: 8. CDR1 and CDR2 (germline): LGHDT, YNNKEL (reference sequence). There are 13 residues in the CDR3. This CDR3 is CASSPSRGRRAFF. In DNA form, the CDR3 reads TGTGCCAGCAGCCCATCCAGGGGGCGCCGAGCTTTCTTT.

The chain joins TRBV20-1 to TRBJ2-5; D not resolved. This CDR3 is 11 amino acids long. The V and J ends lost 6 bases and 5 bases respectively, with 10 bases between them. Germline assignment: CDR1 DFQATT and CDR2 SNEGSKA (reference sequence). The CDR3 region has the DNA TGCAGTGCCCAAGTATCCGAGACCCAGTACTTC. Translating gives CSAQVSETQYF.

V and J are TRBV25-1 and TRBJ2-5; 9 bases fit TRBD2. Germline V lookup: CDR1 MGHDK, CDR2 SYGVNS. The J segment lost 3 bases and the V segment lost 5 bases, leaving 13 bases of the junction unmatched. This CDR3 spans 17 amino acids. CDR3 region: CASSPASGERLEETQYF. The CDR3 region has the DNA TGTGCCAGCAGTCCGGCTAGCGGGGAAAGGTTAGAAGAGACCCAGTACTTC.

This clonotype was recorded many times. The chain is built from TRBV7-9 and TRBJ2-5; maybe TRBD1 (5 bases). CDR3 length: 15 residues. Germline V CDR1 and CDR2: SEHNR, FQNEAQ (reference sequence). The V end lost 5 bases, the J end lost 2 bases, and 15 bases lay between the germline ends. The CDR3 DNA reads TGTGCCAGCAGCCCATGGGGCGGACGACAAGAGACCCAGTACTTC. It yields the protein CASSPWGGRQETQYF.

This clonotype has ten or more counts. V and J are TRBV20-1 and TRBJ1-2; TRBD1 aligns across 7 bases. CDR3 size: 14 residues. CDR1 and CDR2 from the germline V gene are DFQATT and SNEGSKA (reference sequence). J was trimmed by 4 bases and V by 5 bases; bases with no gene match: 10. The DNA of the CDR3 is TGCAGTGCTGCCGACAGGGCCCGCACCTATGGCTACACCTTC. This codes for CSAADRARTYGYTF.